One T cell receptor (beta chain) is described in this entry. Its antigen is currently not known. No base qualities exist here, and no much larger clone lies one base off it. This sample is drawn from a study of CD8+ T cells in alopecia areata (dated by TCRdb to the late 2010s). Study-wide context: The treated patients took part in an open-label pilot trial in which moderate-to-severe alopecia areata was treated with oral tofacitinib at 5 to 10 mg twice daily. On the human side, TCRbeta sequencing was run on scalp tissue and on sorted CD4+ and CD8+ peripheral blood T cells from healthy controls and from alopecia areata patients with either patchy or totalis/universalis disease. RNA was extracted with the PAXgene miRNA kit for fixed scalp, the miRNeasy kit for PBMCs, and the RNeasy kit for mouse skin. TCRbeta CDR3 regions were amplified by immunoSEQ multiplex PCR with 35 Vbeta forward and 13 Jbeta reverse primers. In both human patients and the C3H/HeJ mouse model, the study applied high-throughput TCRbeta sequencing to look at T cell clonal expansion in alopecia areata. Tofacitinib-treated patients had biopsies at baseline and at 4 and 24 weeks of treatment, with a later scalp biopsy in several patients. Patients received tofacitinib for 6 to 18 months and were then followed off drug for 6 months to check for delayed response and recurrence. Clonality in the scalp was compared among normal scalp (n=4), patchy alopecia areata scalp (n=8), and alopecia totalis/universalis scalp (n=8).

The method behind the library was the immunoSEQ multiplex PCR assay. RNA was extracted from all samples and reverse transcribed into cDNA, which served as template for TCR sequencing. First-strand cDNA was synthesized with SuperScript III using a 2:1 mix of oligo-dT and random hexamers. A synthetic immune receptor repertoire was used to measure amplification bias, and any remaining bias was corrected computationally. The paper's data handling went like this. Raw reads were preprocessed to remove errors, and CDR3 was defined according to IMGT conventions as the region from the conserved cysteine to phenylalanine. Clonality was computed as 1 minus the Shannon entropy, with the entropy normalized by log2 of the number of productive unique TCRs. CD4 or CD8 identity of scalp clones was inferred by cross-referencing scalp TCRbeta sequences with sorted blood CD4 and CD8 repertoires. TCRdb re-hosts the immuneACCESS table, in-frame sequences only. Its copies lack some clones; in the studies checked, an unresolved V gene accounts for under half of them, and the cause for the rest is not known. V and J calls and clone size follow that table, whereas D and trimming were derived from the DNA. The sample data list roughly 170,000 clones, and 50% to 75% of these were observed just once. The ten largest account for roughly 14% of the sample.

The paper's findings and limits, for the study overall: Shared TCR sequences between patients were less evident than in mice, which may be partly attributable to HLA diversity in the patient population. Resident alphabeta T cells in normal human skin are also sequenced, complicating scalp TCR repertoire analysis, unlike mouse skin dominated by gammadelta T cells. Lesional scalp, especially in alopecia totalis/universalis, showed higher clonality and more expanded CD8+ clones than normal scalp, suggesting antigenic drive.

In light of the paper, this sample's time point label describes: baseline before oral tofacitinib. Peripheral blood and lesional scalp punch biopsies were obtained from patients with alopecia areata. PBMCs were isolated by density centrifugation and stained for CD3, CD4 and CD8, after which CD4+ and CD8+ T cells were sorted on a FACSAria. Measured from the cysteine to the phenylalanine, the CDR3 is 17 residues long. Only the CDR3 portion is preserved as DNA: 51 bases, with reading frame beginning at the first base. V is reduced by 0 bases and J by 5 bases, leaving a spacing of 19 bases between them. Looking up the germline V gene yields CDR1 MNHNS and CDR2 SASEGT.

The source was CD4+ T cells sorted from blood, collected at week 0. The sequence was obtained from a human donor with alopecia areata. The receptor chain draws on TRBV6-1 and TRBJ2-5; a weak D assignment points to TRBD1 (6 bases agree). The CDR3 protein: CASSEAVTGSKAETQYF. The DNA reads TGTGCCAGCAGTGAAGCTGTAACAGGGAGTAAGGCGGAGACCCAGTACTTC.